This T cell receptor (beta chain) was profiled in a study of T-cell reconstitution after alpha-beta-depleted transplantation in children. Study results and caveats: Alpha-beta T cells present about two months after transplant were reported to originate from several hundred expanded graft clones.

Trimming pared 1 base from V and 7 bases from J, leaving 8 bases between. Looked up from germline, CDR1 is SGHRS and CDR2 is YFSETQ. The CDR3 extends over 13 amino acids. As regards this clonotype: As yet, its antigen is unknown.

Unique molecular identifiers were used in preparing the TCRbeta library. MiXCR, applied by TCRdb to the PCR reads, yields one record per CDR3 protein. The repertoire holds under 250,000 distinct CDR3 sequences, more than 15% seen once, with about two fifths in the top ten. The V and J genes are TRBV5-1 and TRBJ2-2; tentatively, D is TRBD1 or TRBD2 (5 bases each). The material sequenced was PBMCs, mostly from graft donor cells, taken 360 days after TCRalphabeta/CD19-depleted stem cell transplant. The origin of this receptor is a male patient between 2 and 15 years old who had a stem cell transplant for acute lymphoblastic leukemia, so the T cells may come from the graft donor. CDR3 DNA: TGCGCCAGCAGCTTGTTGGGGGACGGGGAGCTGTTTTTT. Its translation: CASSLLGDGELFF.